The 9 T cell receptor beta chains listed next were all sequenced from one sample in a study of T-cell reconstitution after alpha-beta-depleted transplantation in children. TCRbeta library preparation incorporated unique molecular identifiers. TCRdb reprocessed the PCR reads with MiXCR, giving one entry per CDR3 protein. In the table there are about 440,000 distinct CDR3 sequences, about 45% of which are singletons. Sample: PBMCs, taken before TCRalphabeta/CD19-depleted stem cell transplant. All receptors come from a girl aged 2-10 years with aplastic anemia, due to receive a stem cell transplant.

V is TRBV30 and J is TRBJ2-1, with D perhaps matching TRBD2 (6 bases). This CDR3 has 13 residues. V shed 5 bases and J shed 3 bases, with 11 bases lying between them. CDR1 is GTSNPN, CDR2 SVGIG, per germline (reference sequence). This chain's CDR3 is CAWVSGYYNEQFF. The CDR3 coding sequence is TGTGCCTGGGTTAGCGGCTACTACAATGAGCAGTTCTTC.

This clonotype was found a few times. The chain uses TRBV13 and TRBJ1-4, with unresolved D. With 4 bases removed from V and 3 bases from J, the gap between germline ends came to 18 bases. CDR1 is PRHDT and CDR2 is FYEKMQ in the germline V gene (reference sequence). CDR3 length: 17 amino acids. CDR3 loop: CASSYRGKGTANEKLFF. The CDR3 nucleotides are TGTGCCAGCAGCTACCGCGGGAAGGGTACAGCTAATGAAAAACTGTTTTTT.

The chain uses TRBV6-5 and TRBJ1-2, with D possibly TRBD1 on 5 matching bases. The CDR3 runs 16 residues. CDR1 and CDR2 from the germline V gene are MNHEY and SVGAGI. Trimming removed 2 bases at V and 3 bases at J, with 16 bases between. The CDR3 is CASSYPGTPGDYGYTF. CDR3 nucleotides: TGTGCCAGCAGTTACCCCGGGACTCCGGGAGACTATGGCTACACCTTC.

The chain has TRBV14 and TRBJ2-2; D is undetermined. V was cut by 4 bases and J by 0 bases, with 9 bases left in between. The CDR3 runs 15 residues. CDR1 and CDR2 (germline): SGHDN, FVKESK. CDR3 DNA sequence: TGTGCCAGCAGCCCGGCCGGCGCGAACACCGGGGAGCTGTTTTTT. This sequence encodes CASSPAGANTGELFF.

This sequence joins TRBV29-1 and TRBJ2-3; D is ambiguous. This CDR3 is 11 amino acids long. V shed 6 bases and J shed 8 bases, with 12 bases lying between them. Germline CDR1 reads SQVTM; CDR2 reads ANQGSEA. The CDR3, as DNA: TGCAGCGTCGAGGTAATGGGTACGCAGTATTTT. Residues: CSVEVMGTQYF.

This chain uses TRBV6-5 with TRBJ1-1; a weak D match, TRBD1 (6 bases). With 4 bases removed from V and 7 bases from J, the gap between germline ends came to 10 bases. CDR3 length: 12 residues. Germline V CDR1 and CDR2: MNHEY, SVGAGI. The CDR3 DNA is TGTGCCAGCAGTTCTGGACAGATTGAAGCTTTCTTT. Amino acids: CASSSGQIEAFF.

This sequence joins TRBV5-1 and TRBJ2-7; D unresolved. The CDR3 is made up of 13 amino acids. Trimming took 4 bases from V and 3 from J, leaving 11 bases between them. Germline V gene lookup returns CDR1 SGHRS and CDR2 YFSETQ. Written as DNA, the CDR3 is TGCGCCAGCAGCGCCGCATCCCGCTACGAGCAGTACTTC. Translation: CASSAASRYEQYF.

This clonotype was seen many times. The chain combines TRBV27 with TRBJ1-5; TRBD1 matches at 9 bases. This CDR3 contains 15 residues. Germline V CDR1 and CDR2: MNHEY, SMNVEV (reference sequence). The ends lost 5 bases at V and 7 bases at J; junction bases unmatched: 9. CDR3 sequence reads: CASSRDRVGGQPQHF. CDR3 DNA: TGTGCCAGCAGTCGGGACAGGGTAGGAGGACAGCCCCAGCATTTT.

The chain carries TRBV29-1 and TRBJ2-3; the match to TRBD2 covers 7 bases. CDR1 is SQVTM and CDR2 is ANQGSEA in the germline V gene. The CDR3 sequence is 15 residues long. Germline trimming cut 3 bases from V and 8 bases from J; bases unmatched to any gene: 14. CDR3 nucleotides: TGCAGCGTTGAGTTCCTAGCGGACCCACCCACTACGCAGTATTTT. It is translated as CSVEFLADPPTTQYF.